What follows are 30 T cell receptor beta chains derived from one specimen sequenced in a study of T-cell memory formation after mild COVID-19. TCRdb fed the 5' RACE reads into MiXCR, producing one record per CDR3 protein. The data hold roughly 170,000 distinct CDR3 sequences, with around a sixth observed a single time. Sequenced material: PBMCs or a T cell subset sorted from them (not recorded which). These receptors were obtained from a man aged 18 to 29 who had mild COVID-19 (a few samples of this study predate the infection). Cell type and time point are not known.

This clonotype came up a few times. The rearrangement joins TRBV6-5 to TRBJ2-5; D is undetermined. The V gene's germline CDR1 is MNHEY and CDR2 SVGAGI. V lost 8 bases to trimming and J lost 2 bases, with 12 bases between them. The CDR3 has 13 residues. The CDR3 nucleotides read TGTGCCAGCGGGCCACCCCAGCAAGAGACCCAGTACTTC. Residues: CASGPPQQETQYF.

J is TRBJ2-1 and V is TRBV7-2, with TRBD2 identical over 10 bases. Per the germline V gene, CDR1 is SGHTA and CDR2 is FQGNSA. The CDR3 has 15 amino acids. V shed 3 bases and J 6 bases; nucleotides not matched to a gene: 5. CDR3 sequence reads: CASSFRAGGGNEQFF. CDR3 in DNA: TGTGCCAGCAGCTTCCGAGCGGGGGGGGGCAATGAGCAGTTCTTC.

This chain joins TRBV6-5 and TRBJ2-1; D might be TRBD2 (5 bases). V lost 0 bases to trimming and J lost 0 bases, with 9 bases between them. Germline V gene sequence: CDR1 MNHEY, CDR2 SVGAGI. This CDR3 region has 16 residues. The CDR3 DNA reads as TGTGCCAGCAGTTACTCGATTGGAGGCTCCTACAATGAGCAGTTCTTC. As protein: CASSYSIGGSYNEQFF.

This clonotype was seen a few times. J is TRBJ2-7 and V is TRBV4-3; D gene unclear. CDR3 size: 14 residues. Trimming took off 7 bases at V and 3 bases at J, with 16 bases between the two ends. Germline CDR1 is LGHNA and CDR2 is YSLEER. The CDR3 is CASTGRITNYEQYV. CDR3 in DNA: TGCGCCAGCACAGGACGGATTACAAACTACGAGCAGTACGTC.

This chain links TRBV20-1 with TRBJ1-4; the D gene is possibly TRBD1 (5 bases). Germline V gene lookup returns CDR1 DFQATT and CDR2 SNEGSKA (reference sequence). The CDR3 contains 14 residues. V was shortened by 3 bases and J by 10 bases, with 18 bases between the two germline ends. This CDR3 reads CSARVEGWGGKLFF. In nucleotides, the CDR3 is TGCAGTGCTAGGGTCGAGGGGTGGGGTGGAAAACTGTTTTTT.

The V gene is TRBV7-2, the J gene TRBJ2-3; TRBD1 agrees at 10 bases. CDR1 is SGHTA, CDR2 FQGNSA, per germline. The CDR3 is made up of 16 amino acids. Trimming removed 6 bases from V and 3 bases from J; junction bases left unmatched: 9. The CDR3 nucleotides are TGTGCCAGCAGGGTGAGGTTGGGACAGGGGACAGATACGCAGTATTTT. This sequence encodes CASRVRLGQGTDTQYF.

This clonotype occurred a few times. The chain carries TRBV28 and TRBJ2-7; D not resolved. The germline V and J ends were trimmed by 8 bases and 3 bases, with 8 bases remaining between them. Germline CDR1 and CDR2: MDHEN and SYDVKM. CDR3 size: 11 residues. CDR3 residues: CASGNNYEQYV. DNA of the CDR3: TGTGCCAGCGGAAATAACTACGAGCAGTACGTC.

The gene calls are TRBV15 and TRBJ1-1, with D uncertain. V lost 0 bases and J lost 4, with 6 bases in between. This CDR3 contains 13 residues. The germline V gene encodes CDR1 LNHNV and CDR2 YYDKDF (reference sequence). The CDR3 region has the DNA TGTGCCACCAGCAGAGACAAGGGCACTGAAGCTTTCTTT. This gives the protein CATSRDKGTEAFF.

The chain combines TRBV7-2 with TRBJ1-1; D is unresolved. The CDR3 has 13 residues. The germline V gene has CDR1 SGHTA and CDR2 FQGNSA. The germline V and J ends were trimmed by 5 bases and 1 base, with 8 bases remaining between them. This CDR3 reads CASSRYRNTEAFF. The CDR3 bases are TGTGCCAGCAGCCGGTATAGGAACACTGAAGCTTTCTTT.

In its sample, this clonotype was seen many times. In nucleotides, the CDR3 is TGTGCCAGCAACACAGGGCTAACTAATGAAAAACTGTTTTTT. As protein: CASNTGLTNEKLFF. The chain couples TRBV28 to TRBJ1-4, with D maybe TRBD1 (6 bases). This CDR3 has 14 amino acids. Germline V gene data show CDR1 as MDHEN and CDR2 as SYDVKM. Trimming stripped 7 bases from V and 1 base from J, with 10 bases between. Variable domain in full (rest from reference TRBV28 and TRBJ1-4): DVKVTQSSRYLVKRTGEKVFLECVQDMDHENMFWYRQDPGLGLRLIYFSYDVKMKEKGDIPEGYSVSREKKERFSLILESASTNQTSMYLCASNTGLTNEKLFFGSGTQLSVL.

The chain is built from TRBV25-1 and TRBJ2-7; D unclear. The CDR3 length is 14 residues. With 1 base removed from V and 3 bases from J, the gap between germline ends came to 10 bases. Germline CDR1 reads MGHDK; CDR2 reads SYGVNS. The CDR3 DNA is TGTGCCAGCAGTGAATTATGGCAAATCTACGAGCAGTACTTC. It codes for CASSELWQIYEQYF.

V gene TRBV5-1 combines with J gene TRBJ1-1; no clear D. Trimming cost V 0 bases and J 6 bases, with 12 bases left between them. This CDR3 comprises 14 residues. Per the germline V gene, CDR1 is SGHRS and CDR2 is YFSETQ. The CDR3 DNA reads as TGCGCCAGCAGCTTGGATTCCCCGAGGTCTGAAGCTTTCTTT. As protein: CASSLDSPRSEAFF.

The table lists this clonotype with a few counts. The chain is built from TRBV7-8 and TRBJ2-7; no definite D call. The CDR3 is 13 residues long. Between the trimmed V and J ends, which lost 5 bases and 2 bases, there was a span of 10 bases. Germline V gene data show CDR1 as SGHVS and CDR2 as FQNEAQ. The CDR3 here is CASSGAGPYEQYF. CDR3 in DNA: TGTGCCAGCAGCGGAGCAGGACCCTACGAGCAGTACTTC.

This clonotype was seen a handful of times. This CDR3 reads CASRVGVSSPLHF. The CDR3 DNA sequence: TGTGCCAGTCGGGTAGGGGTGAGTTCACCCCTCCACTTT. This chain connects TRBV6-5 to TRBJ1-6, with a possible D match to TRBD1 (5 bases). Trimming removed 9 bases from V and 9 bases from J, with 15 bases in between. The CDR3 extends over 13 amino acids. CDR1 and CDR2 (germline): MNHEY, SVGAGI.

The chain couples TRBV9 to TRBJ2-6; a weak D match, TRBD1 (5 bases). The CDR3 is 14 amino acids. In germline, CDR1 is SGDLS, CDR2 YYNGEE. V lost 4 bases, J lost 5 bases, and 10 bases lay in between. The CDR3 DNA reads as TGTGCCAGCAGCTCTGGACAACGGGCCAACGTCCTGACTTTC. Amino acids: CASSSGQRANVLTF.

The chain uses TRBV20-1 and TRBJ2-7; TRBD1 agrees at 8 bases. The CDR3 consists of 14 residues. V was clipped by 6 bases and J by 0 bases; unmatched bases: 7. The germline CDR1 and CDR2 sequences are DFQATT and SNEGSKA (reference sequence). The DNA of the CDR3 is TGCAGTGCCGAAAGGGGGACAGGCTCCTACGAGCAGTACTTC. Its translation is CSAERGTGSYEQYF.

This clonotype was detected only a few times. The chain uses TRBV21-1 and TRBJ1-6; TRBD1, the D gene given by the table, was not confirmed from the DNA. TRBV21-1 is a documented pseudogene. The CDR3 loop spans 16 amino acids. CDR3: CASSKVPHSYNSPLHF. DNA for the CDR3: TGTGCCAGCAGCAAAGTCCCCCACTCCTATAATTCACCCCTCCACTTT.

This chain uses TRBV4-2 with TRBJ2-5, with TRBD1 identical over 10 bases. J was trimmed by 0 bases and V by 1 base; bases with no gene match: 2. CDR3 length equals 16 residues. The germline V gene encodes CDR1 LGHNA and CDR2 YNFKEQ. This CDR3 reads CASSQGTGGDQETQYF. DNA for the CDR3: TGTGCCAGCAGCCAAGGGACAGGGGGTGACCAAGAGACCCAGTACTTC.

This chain joins TRBV7-2 and TRBJ2-3; 7 nucleotides agree with TRBD2. The germline V gene encodes CDR1 SGHTA and CDR2 FQGNSA. The V segment lost 1 base and the J segment 6 bases; nucleotides outside the gene matches: 13. The CDR3 runs 17 residues. The CDR3: CASSLVLAGVKGDTQYF. The CDR3 bases are TGTGCCAGCAGCTTAGTACTTGCGGGGGTTAAAGGTGATACGCAGTATTTT. Filled out from reference TRBV7-2 and TRBJ2-3, the complete variable domain reads GAGVSQSPSNKVTEKGKDVELRCDPISGHTALYWYRQSLGQGLEFLIYFQGNSAPDKSGLPSDRFSAERTGGSVSTLTIQRTQQEDSAVYLCASSLVLAGVKGDTQYFGPGTRLTVL.

The gene calls are TRBV10-3 and TRBJ1-2; D uncertain. V was cut by 2 bases and J by 2 bases, with 6 bases left in between. This CDR3 comprises 13 residues. Germline V gives CDR1 ENHRY, CDR2 SYGVKD. CDR3 loop: CAISEDGNYGYTF. CDR3 nucleotides: TGTGCCATCAGTGAGGACGGAAACTATGGCTACACCTTC.

Only a few counts were recorded for this clonotype. J is TRBJ1-1 and V is TRBV5-6; perhaps TRBD1 as D (5 bases). The CDR3 runs to 14 residues. From germline, CDR1 is SGHDT and CDR2 YYEEEE. The V end was cut by 4 bases, the J end by 4 bases, with 14 bases between. The DNA for the CDR3 is TGTGCCAGCAGCCCCAGATACAGGCCCACTGAAGCTTTCTTT. Amino acid sequence: CASSPRYRPTEAFF.

The chain combines TRBV7-2 with TRBJ2-3; 8 nucleotides align to TRBD1. With 4 bases clipped from V and 4 bases from J, the junction kept 1 base outside the gene matches. Germline V gene data show CDR1 as SGHTA and CDR2 as FQGNSA. The CDR3 extends over 13 amino acids. The CDR3 DNA is TGTGCCAGCAGCTACAGGGGGGCAGATACGCAGTATTTT. This encodes CASSYRGADTQYF.

This clonotype came up a few times. The rearrangement links TRBV5-1 to TRBJ2-4; D unclear. The CDR3 runs 15 residues. CDR1 is SGHRS and CDR2 is YFSETQ in the germline V gene. The V gene lost 1 base and the J gene lost 0 bases, with 8 bases spanning the gap. CDR3 DNA: TGCGCCAGCAGCTTGCCGACCTTAGCCAAAAACATTCAGTACTTC. Translating it yields CASSLPTLAKNIQYF.

This clonotype was observed a handful of times. V usage is TRBV7-9 and J usage is TRBJ2-2; D possibly corresponds to TRBD2 (6 bases). The CDR3 is made up of 11 amino acids. The V gene's germline CDR1 is SEHNR and CDR2 FQNEAQ (reference sequence). The CDR3 reads CAGLDTGELFF. CDR3 DNA sequence: TGTGCGGGACTGGATACCGGGGAGCTGTTTTTT. The whole variable domain, remainder taken from reference TRBV7-9 and TRBJ2-2, is DTGVSQNPRHKITKRGQNVTFRCDPISEHNRLYWYRQTLGQGPEFLTYFQNEAQLEKSRLLSDRFSAERPKGSFSTLEIQRTEQGDSAMYLCAGLDTGELFFGEGSRLTVL.

The rearrangement joins TRBV15 to TRBJ2-7; D is uncertain. Germline CDR1 LNHNV, CDR2 YYDKDF (reference sequence). V lost 0 bases, J lost 4 bases, and 7 bases lay in between. CDR3 length: 13 amino acids. The CDR3 nucleotides are TGTGCCACCAGCAGAGATCGGCGATACGAGCAGTACTTC. Protein sequence: CATSRDRRYEQYF.

This clonotype was counted between two and nine times. This chain uses TRBV28 with TRBJ2-2, with 9 bases lining up with TRBD1. Trimming cost V 2 bases and J 6 bases; bases outside gene matches: 4. The CDR3 covers 15 residues. CDR1 and CDR2 (germline): MDHEN, SYDVKM. The CDR3, as DNA: TGTGCCAGCAGTTTAAACAGGGGGCGCTCCGGGGAGCTGTTTTTT. It specifies CASSLNRGRSGELFF.

This clonotype came up many times. The chain couples TRBV29-1 to TRBJ1-2; possibly TRBD1 for D (5 bases). Germline V gives CDR1 SQVTM, CDR2 ANQGSEA. The germline V and J ends were trimmed by 0 bases and 3 bases, with 11 bases remaining between them. The CDR3 totals 14 residues. The CDR3: CSVEEGADHYGYTF. In DNA form, the CDR3 reads TGCAGCGTTGAAGAAGGGGCAGACCACTATGGCTACACCTTC.

J is TRBJ2-3 and V is TRBV5-1; D gene uncertain. V lost 2 bases to trimming and J lost 0 bases, with 7 bases between them. Germline V gives CDR1 SGHRS, CDR2 YFSETQ. There are 14 residues in the CDR3. The CDR3 DNA is TGCGCCAGCAGCTTTCCCGAAAGCACAGATACGCAGTATTTT. Translation: CASSFPESTDTQYF.

This sequence joins TRBV6-2 or TRBV6-3 and TRBJ2-2, with D perhaps TRBD2 (7 bases). Germline values: CDR1 MNHEY, CDR2 SVGEGT. The CDR3 totals 14 residues. V dropped 7 bases and J dropped 9 bases, with 18 bases sitting between them. DNA for the CDR3: TGTGCCAGCACTCGTGGGGGGGCCATAAGGGAGCTGTTTTTT. Translation gives CASTRGGAIRELFF.

CDR3: CASSPNRNEQFF. In DNA, the CDR3 is TGTGCCAGCAGCCCAAACCGGAATGAGCAGTTCTTC. The V call is TRBV5-4, the J call TRBJ2-1; D is ambiguous. The V gene's germline CDR1 is SGHNT and CDR2 YYREEE (reference sequence). Trimming pared 4 bases from V and 7 bases from J, leaving 9 bases between. This CDR3 comprises 12 residues.